Sequencing of this TCR beta chain was carried out in a study of T-cell reconstitution after alpha-beta-depleted transplantation in children. This CDR3 contains 17 residues. J was trimmed by 2 bases and V by 1 base; bases with no gene match: 6. Germline assignment: CDR1 MGHDK and CDR2 SYGVNS. This clonotype has more than one count but fewer than ten. Unique molecular identifiers were incorporated when the TCRbeta library was constructed. TCRdb re-called the PCR reads with MiXCR, one entry per CDR3 protein. Of about 640,000 distinct CDR3 sequences listed, around 16% are singletons. This chain joins TRBV25-1 and TRBJ1-2; 11 bases align to TRBD1. This specimen was PBMCs from the stem cell graft donor, taken from the stem cell graft. This clonotype was obtained from a human donor who donated a stem cell graft to a child with acute myeloid leukemia. This CDR3 is CASSESGTGGSNYGYTF. In nucleotides, the CDR3 is TGTGCCAGCAGTGAATCTGGGACAGGGGGATCGAACTATGGCTACACCTTC.